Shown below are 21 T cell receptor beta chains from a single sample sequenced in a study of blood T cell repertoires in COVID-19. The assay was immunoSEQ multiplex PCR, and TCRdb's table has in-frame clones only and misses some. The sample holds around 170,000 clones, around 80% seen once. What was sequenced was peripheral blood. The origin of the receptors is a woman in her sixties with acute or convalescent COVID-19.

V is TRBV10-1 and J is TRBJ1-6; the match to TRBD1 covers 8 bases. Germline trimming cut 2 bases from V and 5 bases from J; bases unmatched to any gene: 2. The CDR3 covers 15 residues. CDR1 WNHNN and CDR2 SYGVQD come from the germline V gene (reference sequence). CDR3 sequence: CASSEDRGNNSPLHF. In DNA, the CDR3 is TGCGCCAGCAGTGAGGACAGGGGTAATAATTCACCCCTCCACTTT.

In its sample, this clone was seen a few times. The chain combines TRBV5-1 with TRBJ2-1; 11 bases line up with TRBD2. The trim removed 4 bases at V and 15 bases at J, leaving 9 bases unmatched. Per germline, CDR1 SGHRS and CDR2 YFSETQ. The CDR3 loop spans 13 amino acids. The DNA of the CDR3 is TGCGCCAGCAGCCCGGGACTAGCGGTGGCGTGGTTCTTC. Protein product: CASSPGLAVAWFF.

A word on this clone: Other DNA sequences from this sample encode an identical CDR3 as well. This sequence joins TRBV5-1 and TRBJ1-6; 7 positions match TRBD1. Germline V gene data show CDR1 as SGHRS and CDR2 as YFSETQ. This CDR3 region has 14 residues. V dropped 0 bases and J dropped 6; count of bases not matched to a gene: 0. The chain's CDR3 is CASSLDRGNSPLHF. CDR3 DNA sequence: TGCGCCAGCAGCTTGGACAGGGGTAATTCACCCCTCCACTTT.

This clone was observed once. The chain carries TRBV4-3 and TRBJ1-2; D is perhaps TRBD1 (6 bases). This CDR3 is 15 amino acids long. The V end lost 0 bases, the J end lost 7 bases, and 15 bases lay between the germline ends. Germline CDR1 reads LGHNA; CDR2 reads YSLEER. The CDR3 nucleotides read TGCGCCAGCAGCCAAGACACAGCCGCCAGGGGTGGCTACACCTTC. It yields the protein CASSQDTAARGGYTF.

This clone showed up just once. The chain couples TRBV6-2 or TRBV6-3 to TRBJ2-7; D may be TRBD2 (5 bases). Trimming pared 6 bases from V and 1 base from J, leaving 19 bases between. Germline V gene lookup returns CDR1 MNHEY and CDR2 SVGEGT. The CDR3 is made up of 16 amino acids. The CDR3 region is CASSPPVGRGSYEQYF. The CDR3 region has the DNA TGTGCCAGCAGCCCCCCGGTGGGCAGAGGGTCCTACGAGCAGTACTTC.

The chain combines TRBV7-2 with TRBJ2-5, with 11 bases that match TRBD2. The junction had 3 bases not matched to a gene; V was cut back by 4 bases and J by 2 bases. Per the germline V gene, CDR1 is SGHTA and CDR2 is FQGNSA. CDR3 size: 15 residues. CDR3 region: CASSSLAGGQETQYF. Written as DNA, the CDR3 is TGTGCCAGCAGCTCATTAGCGGGGGGGCAAGAGACCCAGTACTTC. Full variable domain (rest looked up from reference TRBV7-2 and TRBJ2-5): GAGVSQSPSNKVTEKGKDVELRCDPISGHTALYWYRQSLGQGLEFLIYFQGNSAPDKSGLPSDRFSAERTGGSVSTLTIQRTQQEDSAVYLCASSSLAGGQETQYFGPGTRLLVL.

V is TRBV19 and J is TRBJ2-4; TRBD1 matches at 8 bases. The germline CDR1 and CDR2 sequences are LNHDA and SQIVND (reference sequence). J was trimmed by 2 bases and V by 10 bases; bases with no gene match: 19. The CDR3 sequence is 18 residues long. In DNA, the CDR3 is TGTGCCACCGCCGGAAGACAACAGGGGGTCGGATCCAAAAACATTCAGTACTTC. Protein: CATAGRQQGVGSKNIQYF.

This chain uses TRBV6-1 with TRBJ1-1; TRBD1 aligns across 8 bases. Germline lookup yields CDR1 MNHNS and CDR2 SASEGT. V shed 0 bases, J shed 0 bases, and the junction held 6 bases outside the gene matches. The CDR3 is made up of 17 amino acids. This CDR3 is CASSEADRAILNTEAFF. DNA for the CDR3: TGTGCCAGCAGTGAAGCGGACAGGGCCATTCTGAACACTGAAGCTTTCTTT.

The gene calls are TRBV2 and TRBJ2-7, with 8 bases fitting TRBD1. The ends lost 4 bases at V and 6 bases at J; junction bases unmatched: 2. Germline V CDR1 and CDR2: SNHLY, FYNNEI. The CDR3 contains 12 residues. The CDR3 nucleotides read TGTGCCAGCAGTGCCGACAGGGGCGAGCAGTACTTC. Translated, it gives CASSADRGEQYF.

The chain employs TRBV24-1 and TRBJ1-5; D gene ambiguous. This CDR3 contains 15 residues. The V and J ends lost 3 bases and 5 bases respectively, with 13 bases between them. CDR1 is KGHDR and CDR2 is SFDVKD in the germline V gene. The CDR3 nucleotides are TGTGCCACCAGTGATCCGACAAGAGTCGATCAGCCCCAGCATTTT. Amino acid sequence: CATSDPTRVDQPQHF.

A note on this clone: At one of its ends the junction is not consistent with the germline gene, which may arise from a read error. This CDR3 reads CASSNRDRGPQEAQYF. The CDR3 nucleotides are TGTGCCAGCAGTAACCGGGACAGGGGACCCCAAGAGGCCCAGTACTTC. The rearrangement uses TRBV25-1 and TRBJ2-5; 10 bases fit TRBD1. Germline V gene data show CDR1 as MGHDK and CDR2 as SYGVNS. The CDR3 length is 16 residues.

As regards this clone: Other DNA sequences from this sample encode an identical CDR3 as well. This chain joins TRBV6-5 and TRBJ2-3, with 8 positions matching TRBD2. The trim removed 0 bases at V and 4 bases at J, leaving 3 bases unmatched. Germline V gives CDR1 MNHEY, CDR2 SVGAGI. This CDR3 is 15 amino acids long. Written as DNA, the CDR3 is TGTGCCAGCAGTTACTCCGGGGGGGGTGCAGATACGCAGTATTTT. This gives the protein CASSYSGGGADTQYF.

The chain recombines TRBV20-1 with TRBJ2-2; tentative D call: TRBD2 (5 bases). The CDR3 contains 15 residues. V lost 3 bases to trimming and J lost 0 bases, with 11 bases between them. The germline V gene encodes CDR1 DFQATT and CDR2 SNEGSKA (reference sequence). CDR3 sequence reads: CSASPSGSNTGELFF. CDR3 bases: TGCAGTGCTAGTCCGAGCGGATCGAACACCGGGGAGCTGTTTTTT.

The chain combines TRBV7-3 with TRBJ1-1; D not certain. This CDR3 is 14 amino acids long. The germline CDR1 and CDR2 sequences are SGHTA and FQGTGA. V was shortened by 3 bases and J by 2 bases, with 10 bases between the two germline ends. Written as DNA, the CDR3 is TGTGCCAGCAGCTTGACGACGGGAAACACTGAAGCTTTCTTT. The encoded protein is CASSLTTGNTEAFF.

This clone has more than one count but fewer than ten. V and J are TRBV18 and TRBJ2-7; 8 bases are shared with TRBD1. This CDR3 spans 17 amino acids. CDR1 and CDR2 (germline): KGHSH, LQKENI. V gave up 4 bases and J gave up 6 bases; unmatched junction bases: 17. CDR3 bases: TGTGCCAGCTCACAAACCACCGGGACAGGAGAACTAGGCGAGCAGTACTTC. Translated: CASSQTTGTGELGEQYF.

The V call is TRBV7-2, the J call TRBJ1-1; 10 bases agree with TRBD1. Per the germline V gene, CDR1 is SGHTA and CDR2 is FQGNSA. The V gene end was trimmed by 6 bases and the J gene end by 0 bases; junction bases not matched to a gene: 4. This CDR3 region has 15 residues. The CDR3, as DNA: TGTGCCAGCAGACCCGGGACAGGGGTGAACACTGAAGCTTTCTTT. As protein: CASRPGTGVNTEAFF.

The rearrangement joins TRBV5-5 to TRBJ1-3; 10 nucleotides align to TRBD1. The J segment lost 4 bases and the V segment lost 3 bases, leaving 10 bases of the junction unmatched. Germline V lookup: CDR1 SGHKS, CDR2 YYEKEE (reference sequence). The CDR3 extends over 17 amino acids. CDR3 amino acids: CASSWGTGEMGGNTIYF. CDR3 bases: TGTGCCAGCAGCTGGGGGACAGGGGAGATGGGAGGAAACACCATATATTTT.

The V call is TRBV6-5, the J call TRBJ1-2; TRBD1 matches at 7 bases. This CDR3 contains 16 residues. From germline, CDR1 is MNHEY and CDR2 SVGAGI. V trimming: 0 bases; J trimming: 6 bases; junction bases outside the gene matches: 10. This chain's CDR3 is CASSYSGPDRANGYTF. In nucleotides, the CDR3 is TGTGCCAGCAGTTACTCTGGGCCCGACAGGGCTAATGGCTACACCTTC.

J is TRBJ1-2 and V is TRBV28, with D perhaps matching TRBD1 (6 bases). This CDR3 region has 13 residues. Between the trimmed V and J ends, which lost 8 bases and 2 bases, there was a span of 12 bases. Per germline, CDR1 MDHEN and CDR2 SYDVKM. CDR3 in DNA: TGTGCCAGCGCACAACAGGGCAACTATGGCTACACCTTC. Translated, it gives CASAQQGNYGYTF.

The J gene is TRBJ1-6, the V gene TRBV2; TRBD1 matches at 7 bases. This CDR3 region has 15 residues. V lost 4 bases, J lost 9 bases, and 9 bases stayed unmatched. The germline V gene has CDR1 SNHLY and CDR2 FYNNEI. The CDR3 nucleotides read TGTGCCAGCAGTGGGCAGGGGGTCCGAGGTTCACCCCTCCACTTT. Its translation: CASSGQGVRGSPLHF.

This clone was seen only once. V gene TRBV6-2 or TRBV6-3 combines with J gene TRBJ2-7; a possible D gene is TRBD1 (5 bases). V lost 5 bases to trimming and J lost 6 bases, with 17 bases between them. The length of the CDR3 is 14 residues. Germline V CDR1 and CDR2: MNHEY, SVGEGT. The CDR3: CASSRYQGRAEQYF. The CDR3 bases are TGTGCCAGCAGTAGGTACCAGGGCCGGGCCGAGCAGTACTTC.